This record covers a single T cell receptor beta chain. Its antigen is unidentified. Sequencing used immunoSEQ version 4 in survey mode. The data were produced by immunoSEQ multiplex PCR, yet TCRdb's version contains in-frame clones alone and is incomplete. The sample shows 45,000 or so clones, 75% to 90% of them seen only once. The data stem from a study of persistence of HIV-infected CD4 T cells. Findings and limits, study-wide: TCR oligoclonality correlated with proviral oligoclonality in the same sorted populations.

The V gene lost 0 bases and the J gene lost 7 bases, with 13 bases spanning the gap. Germline assignment: CDR1 SGDLS and CDR2 YYNGEE. The CDR3 runs 14 residues. This nonspecific control used anti-CD3/anti-CD28 bead stimulation of CD4+ T cells. Responding CD4+ T cells were sorted by upregulation of both CD40 ligand and CD69. Before stimulation, PBMCs underwent CD8+ T cell depletion. The V gene is TRBV9, the J gene TRBJ1-1; D uncertain. This TCR came from an adult woman with HIV who was CMV-seropositive. The material was CD4+ T cells sorted from PBMCs after roughly 19-hour stimulation, obtained from a patient who received antiretroviral therapy. CDR3 nucleotides: TGTGCCAGCAGCGTAGGAGGGAGCCGGCTTGAAGCTTTCTTT. This encodes CASSVGGSRLEAFF.